Listed here is a single T cell receptor beta chain. What it binds is unknown. Healthy Russian Caucasian donors spanned ages about 6 to 100 years. Isolated PBMCs totaled at least 7 million in each sample. The sample is drawn from a study of blood T cells in healthy people across ages. Study-wide results and limits: Using unsorted PBMCs precluded a conclusive naive versus antigen-experienced comparison.

A second PCR, run for about 7 to 12 cycles, used a sample-barcoded 5' primer plus a J-beta primer mix. Every cDNA molecule carried a tag from a template-switch adaptor bearing 12 random nucleotides. TCRdb ran MiXCR on the 5' RACE reads and lists one entry per CDR3 protein. The sample records roughly 730,000 distinct CDR3 sequences, more than 55% being singletons. The material sequenced was blood. The sequence was obtained from a man aged 40-49 years in good health.

CDR3 sequence (DNA): TGTGCCCGCTTAGCCCACAGGGGGCTGGGGGAGACCGGGGAGCTGTTTTTT. This codes for CARLAHRGLGETGELFF. The chain combines TRBV6-1 with TRBJ2-2; 9 bases align to TRBD1. The CDR3 is 17 residues long. V lost 11 bases to trimming and J lost 5 bases; unmatched junction nucleotides: 18. Germline CDR1 is MNHNS and CDR2 is SASEGT.